Listed below are T cell receptor beta chains from one sample, sequenced in a study of blood T cell repertoires in COVID-19. Sequencing was performed with immunoSEQ multiplex PCR; in TCRdb, only in-frame clones are kept and a portion is missing. The table shows 68,000 or so clones, with 79% occurring only once. Sequenced: peripheral blood. Every receptor here comes from a human donor in a cohort sampled during active COVID-19. Each CDR3 is given with its conserved first and last residue. The order of the fields is V gene, D gene, clone size, J gene, CDR3 protein, CDR3 DNA. A D gene is named only where the DNA matches it firmly. A clone size is listed for some rows: how often the clone was seen (once, few, many), or a class if it is expanded.

v_call: TRBV27
d_call: TRBD2
clone_size: -
j_call: TRBJ2-1
cdr3_aa: CASRSRTRDRNEQFF
cdr3_nt: TGTGCCAGCAGATCCCGGACTAGGGATAGGAATGAGCAGTTCTTC

v_call: TRBV4-2
d_call: TRBD1
clone_size: -
j_call: TRBJ2-7
cdr3_aa: CASSPVGQGVGHEQYF
cdr3_nt: TGTGCCAGCAGCCCCGTAGGGCAGGGGGTAGGCCACGAGCAGTACTTC

v_call: TRBV5-6
d_call: TRBD2
clone_size: -
j_call: TRBJ2-7
cdr3_aa: CASSLTSGFSYEQYF
cdr3_nt: TGTGCCAGCAGCTTGACTAGCGGCTTCTCCTACGAGCAGTACTTC

v_call: TRBV5-6
d_call: -
clone_size: -
j_call: TRBJ2-7
cdr3_aa: CASRPPGGSPYEQYF
cdr3_nt: TGTGCCAGCAGGCCTCCGGGCGGGTCACCCTACGAGCAGTACTTC

v_call: TRBV15
d_call: TRBD2
clone_size: few
j_call: TRBJ2-2
cdr3_aa: CATQTSGRALPGELFF
cdr3_nt: TGTGCCACCCAAACTAGCGGGAGGGCCCTCCCCGGGGAGCTGTTTTTT

v_call: TRBV11-2
d_call: -
clone_size: -
j_call: TRBJ2-2
cdr3_aa: CASSLTGIGAGELFF
cdr3_nt: TGTGCCAGCAGCTTAACGGGGATCGGAGCCGGGGAGCTGTTTTTT

v_call: TRBV2
d_call: -
clone_size: few
j_call: TRBJ2-5
cdr3_aa: CASSEGVGETQYF
cdr3_nt: TGTGCCAGCAGCGAGGGGGTGGGAGAGACCCAGTACTTC

v_call: TRBV5-1
d_call: -
clone_size: -
j_call: TRBJ2-1
cdr3_aa: CASSLNTGYNEQFF
cdr3_nt: TGCGCCAGCAGCCTCAACACAGGCTACAATGAGCAGTTCTTC

v_call: TRBV18
d_call: -
clone_size: -
j_call: TRBJ1-1
cdr3_aa: CASKSGQMNTEAFF
cdr3_nt: TGTGCCAGTAAGAGCGGACAGATGAACACTGAAGCTTTCTTT

v_call: TRBV30
d_call: -
clone_size: few
j_call: TRBJ2-7
cdr3_aa: CAWRLGERGEQYF
cdr3_nt: TGTGCCTGGAGACTTGGCGAGCGAGGAGAGCAGTACTTC

v_call: TRBV4-3
d_call: TRBD1
clone_size: -
j_call: TRBJ2-7
cdr3_aa: CASSRQQGSGYEQYF
cdr3_nt: TGCGCCAGCAGCCGCCAACAGGGGTCAGGGTACGAGCAGTACTTC

v_call: TRBV10-3
d_call: -
clone_size: -
j_call: TRBJ1-1
cdr3_aa: CAISTGMNTEAFF
cdr3_nt: TGTGCCATCAGTACCGGGATGAACACTGAAGCTTTCTTT

v_call: TRBV5-1
d_call: -
clone_size: -
j_call: TRBJ1-1
cdr3_aa: CASSLPGHKSRNTEAFF
cdr3_nt: TGCGCCAGCAGCTTGCCAGGGCACAAGTCAAGAAACACTGAAGCTTTCTTT

v_call: TRBV5-6
d_call: -
clone_size: -
j_call: TRBJ1-5
cdr3_aa: CASSLMGRGSNQPQHF
cdr3_nt: TGTGCCAGCAGCTTAATGGGTAGGGGAAGCAATCAGCCCCAGCATTTT

v_call: TRBV28
d_call: TRBD2
clone_size: -
j_call: TRBJ2-7
cdr3_aa: CASSFPLGSGSYEQYF
cdr3_nt: TGTGCCAGCAGTTTCCCCCTCGGGAGCGGGAGCTACGAGCAGTACTTC

v_call: TRBV13
d_call: -
clone_size: -
j_call: TRBJ2-1
cdr3_aa: CASSLGQPYNEQFF
cdr3_nt: TGTGCCAGCAGCCTTGGACAGCCCTACAATGAGCAGTTCTTC

v_call: TRBV29-1
d_call: TRBD1
clone_size: -
j_call: TRBJ1-1
cdr3_aa: CSAKTGDTEAFF
cdr3_nt: TGCAGCGCCAAGACAGGGGACACTGAAGCTTTCTTT

v_call: TRBV7-6
d_call: TRBD2
clone_size: -
j_call: TRBJ2-7
cdr3_aa: CASSPLGGRSYEQYF
cdr3_nt: TGTGCCAGCAGCCCCCTCGGCGGGAGAAGTTACGAGCAGTACTTC

v_call: TRBV15
d_call: TRBD2
clone_size: -
j_call: TRBJ2-1
cdr3_aa: CATSREGGGASPYNEQFF
cdr3_nt: TGTGCCACCAGCAGAGAAGGCGGGGGGGCAAGCCCCTACAATGAGCAGTTCTTC

v_call: TRBV7-3
d_call: TRBD1
clone_size: -
j_call: TRBJ2-5
cdr3_aa: CASSLGGTGFETQYF
cdr3_nt: TGTGCCAGCAGCTTAGGCGGGACAGGGTTTGAGACCCAGTACTTC

v_call: TRBV6-4
d_call: -
clone_size: once
j_call: TRBJ1-5
cdr3_aa: CASPHIVNQPQHF
cdr3_nt: TGTGCCAGCCCCCACATTGTCAATCAGCCCCAGCATTTT

v_call: TRBV6-2/TRBV6-3
d_call: -
clone_size: once
j_call: TRBJ1-5
cdr3_aa: CASSHTGSSNQPQHF
cdr3_nt: TGTGCCAGCAGTCACACAGGGAGTAGCAATCAGCCCCAGCATTTT

v_call: TRBV10-1
d_call: -
clone_size: -
j_call: TRBJ1-1
cdr3_aa: CASSATGNTEAFF
cdr3_nt: TGCGCCAGCAGTGCGACAGGGAACACTGAAGCTTTCTTT

v_call: TRBV10-3
d_call: TRBD1
clone_size: -
j_call: TRBJ2-5
cdr3_aa: CAITGTGRAETQYF
cdr3_nt: TGTGCCATCACTGGGACAGGCCGGGCAGAGACCCAGTACTTC

v_call: TRBV2
d_call: -
clone_size: -
j_call: TRBJ2-2
cdr3_aa: CASSPRIATNTGELFF
cdr3_nt: TGTGCCAGCAGCCCCCGTATAGCGACTAACACCGGGGAGCTGTTTTTT

v_call: TRBV4-1
d_call: -
clone_size: -
j_call: TRBJ2-1
cdr3_aa: CASSQPRNEQFF
cdr3_nt: TGCGCCAGCAGCCAACCTAGGAATGAGCAGTTCTTC